This T cell receptor (beta chain) was captured by sequencing in a study of a mutant IDH1 vaccine in newly diagnosed glioma. Study summary: First vaccine doses came 4-6 weeks after radiotherapy alone, or with temozolomide cycles. Of treated patients, around 62% were men and roughly 40% women, averaging about 37 years. Prior therapy was radiotherapy, temozolomide, or both; most received both.

The repertoire was sequenced with immunoSEQ multiplex PCR; TCRdb's copy has only in-frame clones and lacks some. The data show 56,000 or so clones, roughly 78% seen once. The CDR3 runs 17 residues. The V and J ends lost 0 bases and 7 bases, in that order; junction bases with no gene match: 5. Germline CDR1 reads ENHRY; CDR2 reads SYGVKD. Regarding this clone: Its specificity is unknown.

Noted time point: week 5, during vaccination. All doses held 300 ug of mutant IDH1 20-mer peptide, with topical imiquimod. The TCR comes from a woman in her 40s with glioma. The starting material was PBMCs, obtained from a glioma patient whose treatment included an IDH1 peptide vaccine. V is TRBV10-3 and J is TRBJ1-6, with 11 positions matching TRBD1. This chain's CDR3 is CAISESGQGAHNSPLHF. The DNA of the CDR3 is TGTGCCATCAGTGAGTCTGGACAGGGGGCCCACAATTCACCCCTCCACTTT.